Sequencing of this TCR beta chain was carried out in a study of graft-versus-host responses after intestinal transplantation. This CDR3 is built from 13 residues. Per germline, CDR1 SGHNT and CDR2 YYREEE (reference sequence). Deletions cut 4 bases from V and 10 bases from J, with 14 bases between. Assay used: immunoSEQ multiplex PCR; TCRdb lists only in-frame clones, some missing. The profile shows some 15,000 clones, approximately 80% of them singletons. Graft samples were processed, releasing intraepithelial and lamina propria lymphocytes. This clone has only a few counts. The sequence was collected from a human patient who received an intestinal transplant, so some T cells may come from the graft donor. The chain carries TRBV5-4 and TRBJ1-4; D gene unclear. Sample: ileum tissue, taken about 80 weeks after intestinal transplantation. The CDR3 coding sequence is TGTGCCAGCAGCATCCCTTCGGTTGGAAAACTGTTTTTT. Its protein is CASSIPSVGKLFF.